This T cell receptor beta chain originates from a study of blood T cell repertoires in COVID-19. Study overall: T cells, B-cell-depleted T cells, or PBMCs supplied cDNA or gDNA.

Trimming cost V 0 bases and J 8 bases; bases outside gene matches: 1. This CDR3 contains 12 residues. The germline CDR1 and CDR2 sequences are SGDLS and YYNGEE. Methods used by the authors: Researchers report that nucleated cell counts were estimated from reference gene primer amplification. Clones were read by immunoSEQ multiplex PCR, and TCRdb kept only the in-frame ones, dropping some. V, J and clone size derive from that table, while D and trimming were established from the DNA sequence. The data hold hundreds of thousands of clones, with 70% to 90% observed a single time. The specimen sequenced was peripheral blood. The source of this sequence is a woman between 50 and 59 years old with active or convalescent COVID-19. The rearrangement uses TRBV9 and TRBJ2-5; 7 bases line up with TRBD2. CDR3 protein: CASSVETSTQYF. Here the CDR3 DNA reads TGTGCCAGCAGCGTAGAGACTAGCACCCAGTACTTC.